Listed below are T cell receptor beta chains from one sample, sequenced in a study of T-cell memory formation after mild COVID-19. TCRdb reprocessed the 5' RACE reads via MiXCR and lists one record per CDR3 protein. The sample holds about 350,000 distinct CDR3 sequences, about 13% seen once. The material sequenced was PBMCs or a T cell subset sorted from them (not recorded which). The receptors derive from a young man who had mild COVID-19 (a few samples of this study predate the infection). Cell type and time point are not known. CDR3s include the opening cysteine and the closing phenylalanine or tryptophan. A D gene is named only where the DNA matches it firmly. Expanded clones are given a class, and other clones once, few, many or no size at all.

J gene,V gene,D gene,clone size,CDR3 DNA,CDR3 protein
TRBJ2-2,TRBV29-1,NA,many,TGCAGCGTTGGGAACAAGGGCACCGGGGAGCTGTTTTTT,CSVGNKGTGELFF
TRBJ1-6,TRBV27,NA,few,TGTGCCAGCAGAGGAGTCAGGGCGGATTCACCCCTCCACTTT,CASRGVRADSPLHF
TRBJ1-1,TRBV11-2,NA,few,TGTGCCAGCAGCTCCAGCCGGGGGGCAAGAACTGAAGCTTTCTTT,CASSSSRGARTEAFF
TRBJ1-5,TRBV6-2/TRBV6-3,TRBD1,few,TGTGCCAGCAGTTACTCCCGGACAGGGGGAAGCAATCAGCCCCAGCATTTT,CASSYSRTGGSNQPQHF
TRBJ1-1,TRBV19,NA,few,TGTGCCAGCCGGGGACTCCTCGGAGCTTTCTTT,CASRGLLGAFF
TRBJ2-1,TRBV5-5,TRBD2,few,TGTGCCAGCAGCTTGGAATCGGGGGGGCCATTGGGGTTCTTC,CASSLESGGPLGFF
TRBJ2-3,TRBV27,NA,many,TGTGCCAGCAGTTTAAAGTATCCCCCAGATACGCAGTATTTT,CASSLKYPPDTQYF
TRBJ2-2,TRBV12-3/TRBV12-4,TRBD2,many,TGTGCCAGCAGTACTCGTCTGGCTAGCGGAGCGAACACCGGGGAGCTGTTTTTT,CASSTRLASGANTGELFF
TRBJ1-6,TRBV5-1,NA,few,TGCGCCAGTCGCCCTTTAGGGCTCCTTAATTCACCCCTCCACTTT,CASRPLGLLNSPLHF
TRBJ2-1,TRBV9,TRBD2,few,TGTGCCAGCGGAGGGGGAGCGGGGGCCGACAATGAGCAGTTCTTC,CASGGGAGADNEQFF
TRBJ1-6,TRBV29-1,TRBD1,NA,TGCAGCCCCAGACAGGGCGGGAATTCACCCCTCCACTTT,CSPRQGGNSPLHF
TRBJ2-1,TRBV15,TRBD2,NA,TGTGCCACCAGCAGCGCTAGCGGGGGAGGTTATGAGCAGTTCTTC,CATSSASGGGYEQFF
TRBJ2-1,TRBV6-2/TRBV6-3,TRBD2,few,TGTGCCAGCAGAGTAGCGGGTACTGGCCTAAATGAGCAGTTCTTC,CASRVAGTGLNEQFF
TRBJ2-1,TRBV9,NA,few,TGTGCCAGCAGAGCAGACGGGAGCTCCTACAATGAGCAGTTCTTC,CASRADGSSYNEQFF
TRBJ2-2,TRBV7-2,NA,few,TGTGCCAGCAGCAAACAGAGCACCGGGGAGCTGTTTTTT,CASSKQSTGELFF
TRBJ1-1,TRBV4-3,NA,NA,TGCGCCAGCAGCCCCTCGGGGGCGAGTACTGAAGCTTTCTTT,CASSPSGASTEAFF
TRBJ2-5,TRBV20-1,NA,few,TGCAGCCCGGTCGCTGCGGAGACCCAGTACTTC,CSPVAAETQYF
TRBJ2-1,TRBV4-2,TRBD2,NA,TGTGCCAGCAGCCAGGGGACTAGCGGGGACGGGCAGTTCTTC,CASSQGTSGDGQFF
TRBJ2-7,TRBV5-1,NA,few,TGCGCCAGCAGCTTGTCGACAGTAAGCTCCTACGAGCAGTACTTC,CASSLSTVSSYEQYF
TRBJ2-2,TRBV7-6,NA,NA,TGTGCCAGCAGCTTATTGAGGGGCGGGACCGGGGAGCTGTTTTTT,CASSLLRGGTGELFF
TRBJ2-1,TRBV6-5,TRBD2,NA,TGTGCCAGCACCAATAACAGGCGGGGGGGAGGGTATGAGCAGTTCTTC,CASTNNRRGGGYEQFF
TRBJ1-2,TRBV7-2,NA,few,TGTGCCAGCAGCTTCGGGTTCCAGAGTAACTATGGCTACACCTTC,CASSFGFQSNYGYTF
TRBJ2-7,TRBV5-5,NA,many,TGTGCCAGCAGCCCTGATGGACAGCCCAAGGAGCAGTACTTC,CASSPDGQPKEQYF
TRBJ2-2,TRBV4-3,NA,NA,TGCGCCAGCAGCCAAGGTTGGGGGGAGCTGTTTTTT,CASSQGWGELFF
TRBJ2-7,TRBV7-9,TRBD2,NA,TGTGCCAGCGCCCCAGCGGGGGTCGGCGAGCAGTACTTC,CASAPAGVGEQYF
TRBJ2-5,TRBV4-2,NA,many,TGTGCCAGCAGCCAAGGACGGGCTCCCCAAGAGACCCAGTACTTC,CASSQGRAPQETQYF
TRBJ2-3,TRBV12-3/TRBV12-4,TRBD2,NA,TGTGCCAGCAGGTCTAGCGGGGGGCTAAGCACAGATACGCAGTATTTT,CASRSSGGLSTDTQYF
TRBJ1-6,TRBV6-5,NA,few,TGTGCCAGCAGTTACTCGGGGGGTGGAAGGTCACCCCTCCACTTT,CASSYSGGGRSPLHF
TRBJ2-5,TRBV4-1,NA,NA,TGCGCCAGCAGCCAAGATGTGCAGCAAGAGACCCAGTACTTC,CASSQDVQQETQYF
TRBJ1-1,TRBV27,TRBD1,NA,TGTGCCAGCAGTCCCTACAGGGGAATGAACACTGAAGCTTTCTTT,CASSPYRGMNTEAFF
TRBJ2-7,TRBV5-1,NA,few,TGCGCCAGCAGCCCGGAGATGCCGAGGCAGTACTTC,CASSPEMPRQYF
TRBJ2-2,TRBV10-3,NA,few,TGTGCCATCAGTGATCCTGTCCGAGGCAACACCGGGGAGCTGTTTTTT,CAISDPVRGNTGELFF
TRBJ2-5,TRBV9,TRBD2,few,TGTGCCAGCGCCGAAGCGGGAGCACAAGAGACCCAGTACTTC,CASAEAGAQETQYF
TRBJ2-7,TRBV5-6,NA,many,TGTGCCAGCAGCTTGAGAGATTACGAGCAGTACTTC,CASSLRDYEQYF
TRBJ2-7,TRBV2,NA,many,TGTGCCAGCTCTGCTGGGGAGACGACCGAGCAGTACTTC,CASSAGETTEQYF
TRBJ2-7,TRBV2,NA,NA,TGTGCCAGCAGTTCCGGGTTGTTGTACGAGCAGTACTTC,CASSSGLLYEQYF
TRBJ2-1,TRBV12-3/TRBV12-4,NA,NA,TGTGCCAGCAGTACTCAGTTCCGAGGGTTCGATGAGCAGTTCTTC,CASSTQFRGFDEQFF
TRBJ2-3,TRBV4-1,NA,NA,TGCGCCAGCAGCCCGCGACTTGAGGGGGGAGATACGCAGTATTTT,CASSPRLEGGDTQYF
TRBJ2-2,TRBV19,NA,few,TGTGCCAGTAGGTCAGTCAGCCTGAACACCGGGGAGCTGTTTTTT,CASRSVSLNTGELFF
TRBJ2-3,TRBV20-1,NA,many,TGCAGTGCTAGACAGGGAGGAGTGACAGATACGCAGTATTTT,CSARQGGVTDTQYF
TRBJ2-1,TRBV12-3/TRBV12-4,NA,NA,TGTGCCAGCAGTCCCGGTTGGTTCTTC,CASSPGWFF
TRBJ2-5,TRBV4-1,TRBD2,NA,TGCGCCAGCAGCCAAGAGGGCCCAGCGGGGGGGCGAGAGACCCAGTACTTC,CASSQEGPAGGRETQYF
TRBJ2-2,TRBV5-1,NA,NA,TGCGCCAGCAGCTCGACTCTCGGAGGGGGAACCGGGGAGCTGTTTTTT,CASSSTLGGGTGELFF
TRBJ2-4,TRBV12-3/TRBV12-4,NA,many,TGTGCCAGCAGGGACTTCTCCTACTCCTCCGGAAACATTCAGTACTTC,CASRDFSYSSGNIQYF
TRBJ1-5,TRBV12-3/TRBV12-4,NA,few,TGTGCCAGCAGTTTCCGGGATCAGCCCCAGCATTTT,CASSFRDQPQHF
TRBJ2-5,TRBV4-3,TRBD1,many,TGCGCCAGCAGCCAAGAGGGGGACAGGGAGTGGTCGGAGACCCAGTACTTC,CASSQEGDREWSETQYF
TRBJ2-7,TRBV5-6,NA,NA,TGTGCCAGCAGTAGTGGGGGGTCTAAGCAGTACTTC,CASSSGGSKQYF
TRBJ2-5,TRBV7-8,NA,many,TGTGCCAGCCCCCTCAGTGAGACCCAGTACTTC,CASPLSETQYF